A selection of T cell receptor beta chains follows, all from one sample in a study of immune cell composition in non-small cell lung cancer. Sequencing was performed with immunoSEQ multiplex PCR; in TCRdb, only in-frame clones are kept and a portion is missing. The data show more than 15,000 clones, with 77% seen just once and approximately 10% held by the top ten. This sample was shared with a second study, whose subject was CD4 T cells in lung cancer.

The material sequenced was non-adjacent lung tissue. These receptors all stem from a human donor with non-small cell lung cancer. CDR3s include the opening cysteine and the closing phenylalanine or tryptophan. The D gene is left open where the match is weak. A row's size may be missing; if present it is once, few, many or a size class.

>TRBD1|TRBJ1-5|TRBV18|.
TGTGCCAGCTCATCCAGGGGGGTAAGGGATCAGCCCCAGCATTTT
CASSSRGVRDQPQHF
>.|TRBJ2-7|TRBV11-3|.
TGTGCCAGCAGCCCTGGGAGTCGGGAGCAGTACTTC
CASSPGSREQYF
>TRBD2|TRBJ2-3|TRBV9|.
TGTGCCAGCAGCGTAGGCCTAGCGGGGGGTACAGATACGCAGTATTTT
CASSVGLAGGTDTQYF
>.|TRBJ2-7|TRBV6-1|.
TGTGCCAGCATGTTAAACGAGGGATCCTACGAGCAGTACTTC
CASMLNEGSYEQYF
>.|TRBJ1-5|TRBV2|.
TGTGCCAGCCGTGACAGTTTCAATCAGCCCCAGCATTTT
CASRDSFNQPQHF
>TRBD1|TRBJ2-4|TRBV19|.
TGTGCCAGTAGTAGGGGACAGGGTGGGAAAAACATTCAGTACTTC
CASSRGQGGKNIQYF
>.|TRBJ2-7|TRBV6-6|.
TGTGCCAGCGGAGACTACGTTCGGGAGCAGTACTTC
CASGDYVREQYF
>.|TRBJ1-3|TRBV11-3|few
TGTGCCAGCAGCTTAGGGACAAGCTCTGGAAACACCATATATTTT
CASSLGTSSGNTIYF
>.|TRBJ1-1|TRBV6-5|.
TGTGCCAGCCGTTCGACAGGACTGACTGAAGCTTTCTTT
CASRSTGLTEAFF
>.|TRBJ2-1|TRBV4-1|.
TGCGCCAGCAGCCAAGATGGGAATCGCTACAATGAGCAGTTCTTC
CASSQDGNRYNEQFF
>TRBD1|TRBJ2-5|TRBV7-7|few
TGTGCTAGCAGCTCATCCATCGGGACAGGGGGAAAGACCCAGTACTTC
CASSSSIGTGGKTQYF
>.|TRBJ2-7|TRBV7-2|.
TGTGCCAGCAGCGGGGCCCTCGTATCTGCGCAGTACTTC
CASSGALVSAQYF
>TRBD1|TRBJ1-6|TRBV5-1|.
TGCGCCAGCAGCTGGAGGGACAGGGGGAATTCACCCCTCCACTTT
CASSWRDRGNSPLHF
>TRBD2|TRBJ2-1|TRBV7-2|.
TGTGCCAGCAGCTCCCTCGCCGGGGGGGTGGGCAATGAGCAGTTCTTC
CASSSLAGGVGNEQFF
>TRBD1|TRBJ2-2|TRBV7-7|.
TGTGCTAGCAGCTTATCGAGGGGGCTCGGGGAGCTGTTTTTT
CASSLSRGLGELFF
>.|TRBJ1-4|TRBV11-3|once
TGTGCCAGCAGCCAGGATGAAAAGGGACTTAATGAAAAACTGTTTTTT
CASSQDEKGLNEKLFF
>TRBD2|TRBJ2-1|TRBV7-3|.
TGTGCCAGCAGCTTAACGTTTGCGGGGGGGTGGGATGAGCAGTTCTTC
CASSLTFAGGWDEQFF
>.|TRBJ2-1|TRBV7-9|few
TGTGCCAGCAGCGACCGGGACTCCGTCGTTTGGCAGTTCTTC
CASSDRDSVVWQFF
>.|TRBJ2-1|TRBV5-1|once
TGCGCCAGCAGCTTGGGCGGGGCCGATTACAATGAGCAGTTCTTC
CASSLGGADYNEQFF
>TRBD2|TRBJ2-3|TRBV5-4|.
TGTGCCAGCAGCAAACACGGGGGGGCCGTAGGAGCAGATACGCAGTATTTT
CASSKHGGAVGADTQYF
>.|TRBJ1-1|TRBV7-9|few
TGTGCCAGCAGCCCCGTGGTAGGGATGACTGAAGCTTTCTTT
CASSPVVGMTEAFF
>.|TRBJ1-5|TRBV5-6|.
TGTGCCAGCAGCTTGGGAACGGGTCGCAATCAGCCCCAGCATTTT
CASSLGTGRNQPQHF
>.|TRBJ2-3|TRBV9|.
TGTGCCAGCAGCGCTCTTTTTACGGGGAGCACAGATACGCAGTATTTT
CASSALFTGSTDTQYF
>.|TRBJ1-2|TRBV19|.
TGTGCCAGTAGTTCCGGAGGGGGGGCGTTTGGCTACACCTTC
CASSSGGGAFGYTF
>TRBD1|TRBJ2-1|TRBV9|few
TGTGCCAGCGCGGACAGGGGTGGCTACAATGAGCAGTTCTTC
CASADRGGYNEQFF
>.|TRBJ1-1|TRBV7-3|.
TGTGCCAGCAGCTCCCCGAGGGCAGAAGCTTTCTTT
CASSSPRAEAFF
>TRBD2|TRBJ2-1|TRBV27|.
TGTGCCAGCAGCACCGCAGCGGGGGTAGGTGAGCAGTTCTTC
CASSTAAGVGEQFF
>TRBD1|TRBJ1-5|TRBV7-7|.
TGTGCTAGCAGCTTTCAGGGGGCCTGGGGCAATCAGCCCCAGCATTTT
CASSFQGAWGNQPQHF
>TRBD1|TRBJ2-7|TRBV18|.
TGTGCCAGCTCAACGACAGGGCCCGAGCAGTACTTC
CASSTTGPEQYF
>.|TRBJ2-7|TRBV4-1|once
TGCGCCAGCAGCCAAGAGGCGTTACTCGACTCCTACGAGCAGTACTTC
CASSQEALLDSYEQYF
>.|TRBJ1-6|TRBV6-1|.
TGTGCCAGCAGTGAAAAGGCGGGGCTCTCCTATAATTCACCCCTCCACTTT
CASSEKAGLSYNSPLHF
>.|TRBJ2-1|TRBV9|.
TGTGCCAGCAGCGTAGACCACAACAATGAGCAGTTCTTC
CASSVDHNNEQFF
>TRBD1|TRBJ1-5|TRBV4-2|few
TGTGCCAGCAGCCGACAGGGCAACAATCAGCCCCAGCATTTT
CASSRQGNNQPQHF
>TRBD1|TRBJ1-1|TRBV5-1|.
TGCGCCAGCAGCTTGGTAAGCGGACAGGGGGAAGCTTTCTTT
CASSLVSGQGEAFF
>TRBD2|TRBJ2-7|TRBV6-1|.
TGTGCCAGCAAAGTTGGACTAGCGGATTACGAGCAGTACTTC
CASKVGLADYEQYF
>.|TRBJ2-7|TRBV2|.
TGTGCCAGCAGAAAACTAGTGGACCCCTACGAGCAGTACTTC
CASRKLVDPYEQYF
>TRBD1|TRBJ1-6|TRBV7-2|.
TGTGCCAGCAGCTTAGGACAGGGTAGTGGTTCACCCCTCCACTTT
CASSLGQGSGSPLHF
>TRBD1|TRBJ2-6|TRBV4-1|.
TGCGCCAGCAGCCGGACCCCCGGGACAGTGAGCTCTGGGGCCAACGTCCTGACTTTC
CASSRTPGTVSSGANVLTF
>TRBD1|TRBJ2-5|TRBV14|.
TGTGCCAGCAGCTGGTCCCGGACAGGGGAGGGAGAGACCCAGTACTTC
CASSWSRTGEGETQYF
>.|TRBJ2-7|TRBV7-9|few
TGTGCCAGCAGCTTAGTCGACTACTACGAGCAGTACTTC
CASSLVDYYEQYF
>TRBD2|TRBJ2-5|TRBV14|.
TGTGCCAGCAGCCAATTGCGGGGGGGGTTGTCAGAGACCCAGTACTTC
CASSQLRGGLSETQYF
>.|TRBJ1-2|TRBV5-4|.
TGTGCCAGCAGCTTGGCATCCAGGGTGGATGGCTACACCTTC
CASSLASRVDGYTF
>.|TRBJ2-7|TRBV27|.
TGTGCCAGCAGTCCCCCAACTAGCTGGGGTGACGAGCAGTACTTC
CASSPPTSWGDEQYF
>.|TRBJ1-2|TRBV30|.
TGTGCCTGGAGTGTTCCTTCTCCAAATGCACCCTATGGCTACACCTTC
CAWSVPSPNAPYGYTF
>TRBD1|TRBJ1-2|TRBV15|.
TGTGCCACCAGCAGACTCCGCGGGGGGACAGGGCCAGAGTTGTATGGCTACACCTTC
CATSRLRGGTGPELYGYTF
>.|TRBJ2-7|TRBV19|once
TGTGCCAGTAGTATGGACGGGGACTCCTACGAGCAGTACTTC
CASSMDGDSYEQYF
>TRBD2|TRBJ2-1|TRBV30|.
TGTGCCTGGAGTACCGGGACTAGCGGGGGGGAAACCTACAATGAGCAGTTCTTC
CAWSTGTSGGETYNEQFF
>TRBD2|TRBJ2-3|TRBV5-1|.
TGCGCCAGCAGCCCTAGCGGGGGGGCCACAGATACGCAGTATTTT
CASSPSGGATDTQYF
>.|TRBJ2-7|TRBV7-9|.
TGTGCCAGCAGCTCCGGGTTCTCCTACGAGCAGTACTTC
CASSSGFSYEQYF
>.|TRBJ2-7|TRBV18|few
TGTGCCAGCTCACCCGTGTCTAAGGCCCTCTACGAGCAGTACTTC
CASSPVSKALYEQYF
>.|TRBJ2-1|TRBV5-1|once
TGCGCCAGCAGCCGCCGGGGCGAAGGGACACTCTGGGATGAGCAGTTCTTC
CASSRRGEGTLWDEQFF